This is a list of T cell receptor beta chains from one sample in a study of OX40 agonist ivuxolimab in advanced cancers. Profiling relied on immunoSEQ multiplex PCR, and the TCRdb table lists in-frame clones only, not all of them. The sample records 10,000 to 12,000 clones, around 84% being singletons. The starting material was CD4+ or CD8+ T cells sorted from blood, obtained in a trial of the OX40 agonist ivuxolimab. All receptors come from an adult with an advanced solid tumor such as melanoma, head and neck, liver or kidney cancer. Each CDR3 is given with its conserved first and last residue. D genes are given only for firm matches. Size is omitted from some rows. Given values are once, few, many or a class for expanded clones.

clone_size	v_call	d_call	j_call	cdr3_aa	cdr3_nt
few	TRBV7-9	TRBD2	TRBJ2-5	CASSQDSGRLGKTQYF	TGTGCCAGCAGCCAGGATAGCGGGAGGCTCGGAAAGACCCAGTACTTC
few	TRBV5-5	TRBD2	TRBJ2-2	CASSSGTSGRTGELFF	TGTGCCAGCAGCTCAGGGACTAGCGGCCGCACCGGGGAGCTGTTTTTT
NA	TRBV5-6	NA	TRBJ1-1	CASSALTAPWAFF	TGTGCCAGCAGCGCTTTGACAGCCCCTTGGGCTTTCTTT
NA	TRBV27	NA	TRBJ1-2	CASSLGVNYGYTF	TGTGCCAGCAGTTTGGGGGTTAACTATGGCTACACCTTC
NA	TRBV14	TRBD2	TRBJ2-1	CASSRSGAGGRNEQFF	TGTGCCAGCAGCCGCTCGGGAGCGGGAGGGCGGAATGAGCAGTTCTTC
NA	TRBV7-3	NA	TRBJ2-1	CASSLLGGSPNEQFF	TGTGCCAGCAGCCTCCTCGGGGGAAGTCCCAATGAGCAGTTCTTC
NA	TRBV27	TRBD1	TRBJ2-1	CASSLGQPNNEQFF	TGTGCCAGCAGTTTGGGACAGCCGAACAATGAGCAGTTCTTC
NA	TRBV5-1	NA	TRBJ1-1	CASKFAGITEAFF	TGCGCCAGCAAGTTTGCGGGGATTACTGAAGCTTTCTTT
NA	TRBV19	NA	TRBJ2-5	CASSRLVLGSKQETQYF	TGTGCCAGTAGTAGGTTAGTGTTGGGGAGTAAGCAAGAGACCCAGTACTTC
NA	TRBV9	TRBD2	TRBJ2-5	CASSVGSGRVAETQYF	TGTGCCAGCAGCGTAGGATCCGGGAGGGTCGCGGAGACCCAGTACTTC
once	TRBV9	TRBD2	TRBJ2-5	CASSVGTSGDEETQYF	TGTGCCAGCAGCGTTGGGACTAGCGGAGATGAAGAGACCCAGTACTTC
NA	TRBV5-1	NA	TRBJ1-1	CASSLGPRGTSTEAFF	TGCGCCAGCAGCTTGGGACCTAGGGGGACCTCCACTGAAGCTTTCTTT
few	TRBV6-1	NA	TRBJ2-7	CASSPDETYEQYF	TGTGCCAGCAGCCCGGACGAAACCTACGAGCAGTACTTC